This T cell receptor beta chain appears in the sequencing data of a study of blood T cell repertoires in COVID-19. Overall study context: The origin of the acute and convalescent COVID-19 samples was the United States, Italy and Spain.

Per germline, CDR1 LNHDA and CDR2 SQIVND (reference sequence). The CDR3 loop spans 14 amino acids. V lost 3 bases, J lost 0 bases, and 6 bases lay in between. Measured with immunoSEQ multiplex PCR; TCRdb has only the in-frame clones, and not every one. The sample includes about 210,000 clones, approximately 84% of them seen just once. Sequencing input: peripheral blood. The chain joins TRBV19 to TRBJ1-5; no reliable D call. The receptor's source is a woman in her fifties or sixties with active or convalescent COVID-19. CDR3: CASSIAYSNQPQHF. CDR3 sequence (DNA): TGTGCCAGTAGTATTGCCTATAGCAATCAGCCCCAGCATTTT.